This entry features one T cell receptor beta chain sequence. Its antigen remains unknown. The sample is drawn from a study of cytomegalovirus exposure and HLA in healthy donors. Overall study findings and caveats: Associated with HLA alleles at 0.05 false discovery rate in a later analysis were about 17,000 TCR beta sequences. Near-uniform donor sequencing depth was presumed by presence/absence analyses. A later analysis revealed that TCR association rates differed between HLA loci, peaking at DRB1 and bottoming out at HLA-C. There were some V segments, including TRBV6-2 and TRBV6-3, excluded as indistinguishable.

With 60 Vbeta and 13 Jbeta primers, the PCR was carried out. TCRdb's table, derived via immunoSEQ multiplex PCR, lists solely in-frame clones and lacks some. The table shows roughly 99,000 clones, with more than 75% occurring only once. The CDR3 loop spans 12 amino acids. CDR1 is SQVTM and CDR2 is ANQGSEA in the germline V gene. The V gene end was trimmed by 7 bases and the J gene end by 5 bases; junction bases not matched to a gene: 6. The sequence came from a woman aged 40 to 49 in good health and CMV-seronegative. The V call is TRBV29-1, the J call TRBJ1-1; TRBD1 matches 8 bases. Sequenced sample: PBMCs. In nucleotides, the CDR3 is TGCAGCGCAGACAGGGGTTTGACTGAAGCTTTCTTT. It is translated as CSADRGLTEAFF. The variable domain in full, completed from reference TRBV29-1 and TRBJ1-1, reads SAVISQKPSRDICQRGTSLTIQCQVDSQVTMMFWYRQQPGQSLTLIATANQGSEATYESGFVIDKFPISRPNLTFSTLTVSNMSPEDSSIYLCSADRGLTEAFFGQGTRLTVV.